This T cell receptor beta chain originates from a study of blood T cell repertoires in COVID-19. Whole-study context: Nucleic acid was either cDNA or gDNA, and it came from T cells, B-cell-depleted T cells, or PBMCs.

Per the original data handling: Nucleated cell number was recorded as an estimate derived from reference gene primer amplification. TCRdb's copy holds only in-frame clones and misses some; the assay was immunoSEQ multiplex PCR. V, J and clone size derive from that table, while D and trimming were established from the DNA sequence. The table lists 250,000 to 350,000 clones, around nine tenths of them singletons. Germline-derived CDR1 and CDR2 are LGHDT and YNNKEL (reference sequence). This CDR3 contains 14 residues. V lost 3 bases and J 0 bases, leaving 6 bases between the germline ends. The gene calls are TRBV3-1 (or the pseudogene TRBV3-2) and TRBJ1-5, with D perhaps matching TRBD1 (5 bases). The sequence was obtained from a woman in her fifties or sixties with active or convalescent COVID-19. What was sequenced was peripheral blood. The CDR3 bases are TGTGCCAGCAGCCACGGGGGTAGCAATCAGCCCCAGCATTTT. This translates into CASSHGGSNQPQHF.